Listed below are T cell receptor beta chains from one sample, sequenced in a study of blood T cells in healthy people across ages. TCRdb fed the 5' RACE reads into MiXCR, producing one record per CDR3 protein. The sample has some 890,000 distinct CDR3 sequences, 25% to 30% seen once; the top ten hold more than 8.5%. This sample also belongs to another study, concerning T cells of mothers and their children.

The sequenced sample consisted of blood. Receptor source: a woman aged 40 to 50 in good health. Each CDR3 is given with its conserved first and last residue. Fields, in order: D gene, clone size, J gene, V gene, CDR3 DNA, CDR3 protein. A D gene is named only where the DNA matches it firmly. A clone size is listed for some rows: how often the clone was seen (once, few, many), or a class if it is expanded.

.	.	TRBJ2-3	TRBV30	TGTGCCTGGAGTTCCACAGGGAATACGCAGTATTTT	CAWSSTGNTQYF
.	few	TRBJ2-2	TRBV9	TGTGCCAGCAGCGGAAGGACAACGGCGAACACCGGGGAGCTGTTTTTT	CASSGRTTANTGELFF
TRBD1	few	TRBJ2-1	TRBV2	TGTGCCAGCAGCCCAGTTCCCGGGACAGGGGGACGAAATGAGCAGTTCTTC	CASSPVPGTGGRNEQFF
.	many	TRBJ2-1	TRBV28	TGTGCCAGCGTCGCTTCAGTGGGGAACAATGAGCAGTTCTTC	CASVASVGNNEQFF
.	.	TRBJ2-1	TRBV7-3	TGTGCCAGCAGCTCCCAACACCGGACCAACAGGGCCTCCGTCCTTTACAATGAGCAGTTCTTC	CASSSQHRTNRASVLYNEQFF
TRBD1	once	TRBJ2-5	TRBV20-1	TGCAGTGCCCCGGGACAGGGGCCCGGGTACCAAGAGACCCAGTACTTC	CSAPGQGPGYQETQYF
TRBD1	few	TRBJ1-6	TRBV28	TGTGCCAGCAGCCAGACAGGGAAGCATTCACCCCTCCACTTT	CASSQTGKHSPLHF
.	.	TRBJ2-3	TRBV18	TGTGCCAGCTCTCCTGAGCCGGGCGGCACAGATACGCAGTATTTT	CASSPEPGGTDTQYF
TRBD2	.	TRBJ2-1	TRBV20-1	TGCAGTGCTAGCGCTAGCGGGGGGCACAATGAGCAGTTCTTC	CSASASGGHNEQFF
TRBD2	many	TRBJ2-7	TRBV9	TGTGCCAGCAGCGAAGAGAGCGGGGGGTTCTACGAGCAGTACTTC	CASSEESGGFYEQYF